These T cell receptor beta chains were read from a single sample in a study of read filtering for tumor transcriptome and immune sequencing. TCRdb processed the reads anew with MiXCR; each CDR3 protein has one entry. The sample has tens of thousands of distinct CDR3 sequences, 20% to 25% seen once. Material for sequencing was a population of CD138-negative cells sorted from bone marrow. These receptor sequences come from a donor aged 40 or over with multiple myeloma. CDR3s include the opening cysteine and the closing phenylalanine or tryptophan. A D gene is named only where the DNA matches it firmly. For some rows the clone size is stated as once, few or many, or as a class when expanded; others skip it.

v_call,clone_size,d_call,j_call,cdr3_nt,cdr3_aa
TRBV5-6,many,.,TRBJ2-1,TGTGCCAGCAGCTTGGAGGGGTTCTCCTACAATGAGCAGTTCTTC,CASSLEGFSYNEQFF
TRBV7-3,many,.,TRBJ1-4,TGTGCCAGCAGCTCAGACAGGACTAATGAAAAACTGTTTTTT,CASSSDRTNEKLFF
TRBV19,many,.,TRBJ2-7,TGTGCCAGTAGTGACAGGTACAACGACGAGCAGTACTTC,CASSDRYNDEQYF
TRBV20-1,many,.,TRBJ2-1,TGCAGTGCTAGAGATGGGGGCTCCTACAATGAGCAGTTCTTC,CSARDGGSYNEQFF
TRBV6-1,many,.,TRBJ1-4,TGTGCCAGCAGCCAACCTGAAGGGGGAAGGTTGGATGAAAAACTGTTTTTT,CASSQPEGGRLDEKLFF
TRBV20-1,many,.,TRBJ2-3,TGCAGTGCTCCGGGCCCTTTGGCAGATACGCAGTATTTT,CSAPGPLADTQYF
TRBV7-9,few,TRBD2,TRBJ2-3,TGTGCCAGCAGCCCCCCCAGTAGCGGGGGGGTGGCGCAGTATTTT,CASSPPSSGGVAQYF
TRBV7-9,few,.,TRBJ1-5,TGTGCCAGCAGCCTAACCGCGACACCCAATCAGCCCCAGCATTTT,CASSLTATPNQPQHF
TRBV2,.,.,TRBJ1-5,TGTGCCAGCAGCGAGGGGTTCAACAGTGGTCAACCCCAGCATTTT,CASSEGFNSGQPQHF
TRBV20-1,many,TRBD1,TRBJ2-5,TGCAGTGCCATCCACAGGGGGCGGGAGACCCAGTACTTC,CSAIHRGRETQYF
TRBV6-1,many,TRBD1,TRBJ1-1,TGTGCCAGCAGTACAGGGGGAGTGAACACTGAAGCTTTCTTT,CASSTGGVNTEAFF
TRBV6-5,many,.,TRBJ2-5,TGTGCCAGCAGTCCCCGACCGTTAGAGGGGACCCAGTACTTC,CASSPRPLEGTQYF
TRBV10-2,.,.,TRBJ1-1,TGCGCCAGCAGTGGGGGGTCATGGGGAGCTTTCTTT,CASSGGSWGAFF
TRBV10-3,.,.,TRBJ2-3,TGTGCCATCAATGAGCCCGGGGGCACAGATACGCAGTATTTT,CAINEPGGTDTQYF
TRBV28,.,.,TRBJ2-7,TGTGCCAGCAGTTTCGATAAGGGGTACGAGCAGTACTTC,CASSFDKGYEQYF
TRBV29-1,many,TRBD1,TRBJ1-2,TGCAGCGTTGTCGGACAGGGGCATGGCTACACCTTC,CSVVGQGHGYTF
TRBV29-1,few,.,TRBJ2-3,TGCAGCGTCGAGACCCAGGCGGCAGATACGCAGTATTTT,CSVETQAADTQYF
TRBV19,.,.,TRBJ2-1,TGTGCCAGTAGTATGAAAGCAAGCTCCTACAATGAGCAGTTCTTC,CASSMKASSYNEQFF
TRBV18,.,.,TRBJ1-2,TGTGCCAGCTCACGAACTTCTAACTATGGCTACACCTTC,CASSRTSNYGYTF
TRBV6-2/TRBV6-3,.,.,TRBJ2-6,TGTGCCAGCAGCCGCCGAGCAGGAGCGAACTCTGGGGCCAACGTCCTGACTTTC,CASSRRAGANSGANVLTF
TRBV9,.,TRBD2,TRBJ2-1,TGTGCCAGCAGTGCCGGCGGACTAGCGGGGACCAATGAGCAGTTCTTC,CASSAGGLAGTNEQFF
TRBV7-2,many,.,TRBJ1-1,TGTGCCAGCAGCTCCTTTGATCTGAACACTGAAGCTTTCTTT,CASSSFDLNTEAFF
TRBV5-1,many,.,TRBJ2-1,TGCGCCAGCAGCTTGGAACTGATTTACAATGAGCAGTTCTTC,CASSLELIYNEQFF
TRBV5-1,many,TRBD1,TRBJ2-2,TGCGCCAGCGCCCTCGGAGGGACAGGGGGCTCCGGGGAGCTGTTTTTT,CASALGGTGGSGELFF
TRBV7-3,.,.,TRBJ2-1,TGTGCCAGCAGCTTAAACGGACTCGGCTATGAGCAGTTCTTC,CASSLNGLGYEQFF
TRBV24-1,many,.,TRBJ2-4,TGTGCCACCAGTGACCGGGCCAAGGGCAAAAACATTCAGTACTTC,CATSDRAKGKNIQYF
TRBV5-1,many,TRBD1,TRBJ2-3,TGCGCCAGCATCGCCGGGACAGGCATCACAGATACGCAGTATTTT,CASIAGTGITDTQYF
TRBV4-2,few,.,TRBJ1-2,TGTGCCAGCAGCCAAGATACGACGGCCTATGGCTACACCTTC,CASSQDTTAYGYTF
TRBV2,many,TRBD1,TRBJ2-7,TGTGCCAGCAGGGGCCCGGGACAGGGGTTCTACGAGCAGTACTTC,CASRGPGQGFYEQYF
TRBV18,many,TRBD1,TRBJ2-5,TGTGCCAGCTCAACTCGGACAGGGGAAGAGACCCAGTACTTC,CASSTRTGEETQYF
TRBV30,.,TRBD1,TRBJ1-1,TGTGCCTGGAGTGACACAGGGGGCCGGGACACTGAAGCTCTCTTT,CAWSDTGGRDTEALF
TRBV19,.,.,TRBJ1-1,TGTGCCAGTAGTATGGACAGCTTGAACACTGAAGCTTTCTTT,CASSMDSLNTEAFF
TRBV7-2,many,TRBD1,TRBJ2-1,TGTGCCAGCAGCTTATGGACAGGCTCCTACAATGAGCAGTTCTTC,CASSLWTGSYNEQFF
TRBV10-2,many,.,TRBJ1-1,TGCGCCAGCAGCAGGGTGGCGGACACTGAAGCTTTCTTT,CASSRVADTEAFF
TRBV5-1,many,TRBD2,TRBJ2-3,TGCGCCAGCAGCTTTAGCGGGGGCCCCACAGATACGCAGTATTTT,CASSFSGGPTDTQYF
TRBV11-2,few,.,TRBJ1-1,TGTGCCAGCAGCTTAGGTCCAGATACTGAAGCTTTCTTT,CASSLGPDTEAFF
TRBV19,many,TRBD1,TRBJ1-5,TGTGCCAGTAATCCGGACAGGGTTGGACAGCCCCAGCATTTT,CASNPDRVGQPQHF
TRBV7-9,many,.,TRBJ2-5,TGTGCCAGCAGCTTAAGTGGTTTGAAGACCCAGTACTTC,CASSLSGLKTQYF
TRBV5-1,medium-sized,TRBD1,TRBJ2-1,TGCGCCAGCAGCCCGGGACAGCCCTACAATGAGCAGTTCTTC,CASSPGQPYNEQFF
TRBV14,many,.,TRBJ1-1,TGTGCCAGCAGCCCCGAGGTGAACACTGAAGCTTTCTTT,CASSPEVNTEAFF
TRBV5-1,.,.,TRBJ1-5,TGCGCCAGCAGCCCCCTGGGGGTGGGGCAGCCCCAGCATTTT,CASSPLGVGQPQHF
TRBV5-1,many,TRBD2,TRBJ2-7,TGCGCCAGCAGCTTAAGGACTAGCGGGGGCGGGGACGAGCAGTACTTC,CASSLRTSGGGDEQYF
TRBV19,many,.,TRBJ1-4,TGTGCCAGTATGGACCTCGGGACTCCTAATGAAAAACTGTTTTTT,CASMDLGTPNEKLFF
TRBV15,few,.,TRBJ1-1,TGTGCCACCAGCAGAGATTTCGCGAACACTGAAGCTTTCTTT,CATSRDFANTEAFF
TRBV10-3,.,.,TRBJ1-1,TGTGCCATCAGTGGGGCCCGGGGGAGGGGTTTGAGTCCTGAAGCTTTCTTT,CAISGARGRGLSPEAFF
TRBV6-5,.,TRBD2,TRBJ2-1,TGTGCCAGCAGGCGGGAGACTAAATCCTACACTGAGCAGTTCTTC,CASRRETKSYTEQFF
TRBV28,many,TRBD2,TRBJ2-3,TGTGCCAGCAGTTTACATTCCGCGGGGGGTAGCACAGATACGCAGTATTTT,CASSLHSAGGSTDTQYF
TRBV28,many,TRBD1,TRBJ2-5,TGTGCCAGCAGCGCTGGGACAGGGATGTACCAAGAGACCCAGTACTTC,CASSAGTGMYQETQYF
TRBV6-1,many,.,TRBJ1-1,TGTGCCAGCAAACAGGACACTGAAGCTTTCTTT,CASKQDTEAFF
TRBV2,.,TRBD2,TRBJ2-3,TGTGCCAGCAGTCCGAGCGGGGGGGCAGGTACGCAGTATTTT,CASSPSGGAGTQYF
TRBV15,many,.,TRBJ2-5,TGTGCCACCAGCAGAGATGTGCAAGAGACCCAGTACTTC,CATSRDVQETQYF
TRBV5-1,few,.,TRBJ1-5,TGCGCCAGCAGCTTGAATGGGGAACCCCAGCATTTT,CASSLNGEPQHF
TRBV10-3,few,.,TRBJ1-3,TGTGCCATCAGGAGCCCAAACACCATATATTTT,CAIRSPNTIYF
TRBV6-6,.,.,TRBJ1-1,TGTGCCAGCAGTTACCCCCGAGGAGGCCGGGATGAAGCTTTCTTT,CASSYPRGGRDEAFF
TRBV7-2,many,TRBD1,TRBJ2-1,TGTGCCAGCAGCTCACCGGGACAGGGGGCCGATGAGCAGTTCTTC,CASSSPGQGADEQFF
TRBV28,.,.,TRBJ1-4,TGTGCCAGCCATGACTTACCTAATGAAAAACTGTTTTTT,CASHDLPNEKLFF
TRBV24-1,.,.,TRBJ2-1,TGTGCCACCAGTGAACCGTACTCCTATGAGCAGTTCTTC,CATSEPYSYEQFF
TRBV5-1,few,.,TRBJ2-5,TGCGCCAGCAGCTTGGTTTCAGGGCAGGAGACCCAGTACTTC,CASSLVSGQETQYF
TRBV7-9,many,.,TRBJ1-1,TGTGCCAGCAGCTTAGCGAACAGCTACACTGAAGCTTTCTTT,CASSLANSYTEAFF